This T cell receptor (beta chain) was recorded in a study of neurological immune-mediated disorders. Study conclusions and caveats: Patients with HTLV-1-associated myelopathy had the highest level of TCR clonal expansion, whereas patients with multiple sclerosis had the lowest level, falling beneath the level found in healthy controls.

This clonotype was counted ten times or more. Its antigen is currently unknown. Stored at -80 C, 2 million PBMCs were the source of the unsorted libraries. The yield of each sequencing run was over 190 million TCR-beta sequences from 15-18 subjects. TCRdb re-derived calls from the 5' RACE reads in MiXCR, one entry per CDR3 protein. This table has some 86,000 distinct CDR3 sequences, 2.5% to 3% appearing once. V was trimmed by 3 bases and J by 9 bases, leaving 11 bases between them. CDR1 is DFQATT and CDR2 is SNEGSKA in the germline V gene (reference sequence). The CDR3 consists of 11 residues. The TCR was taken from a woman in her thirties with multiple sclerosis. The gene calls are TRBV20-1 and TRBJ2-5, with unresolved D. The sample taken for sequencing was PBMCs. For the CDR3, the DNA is TGCAGTGCTAGGGGTTTGGGCCCCCAGTACTTC. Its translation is CSARGLGPQYF.